Detailed here is one TCR beta chain. Its specificity is unknown. Germline loops: CDR1 MNHEY, CDR2 SVGAGI. V lost 5 bases and J lost 1, with 12 bases in between. This CDR3 has 15 amino acids. The record originates from a study of OX40 agonist ivuxolimab in advanced cancers. Study observations and caveats: The authors did not determine the antigen specificity of the expanded peripheral T cells.

Clones were sequenced by immunoSEQ multiplex PCR, and TCRdb holds only the in-frame ones, with some missing. This table has tens of thousands of clones, roughly four fifths appearing once. The sample in question was CD4+ or CD8+ T cells sorted from blood, obtained in a trial of the OX40 agonist ivuxolimab. The genes are TRBV6-5 and TRBJ2-1; possibly TRBD1 or TRBD2 for D (5 bases each). The sequence was obtained from an adult with an advanced solid tumor such as melanoma, head and neck, liver or kidney cancer. DNA of the CDR3: TGTGCCAGCAGTCGGGACGGGCCATCCTACAATGAGCAGTTCTTC. This sequence encodes CASSRDGPSYNEQFF.